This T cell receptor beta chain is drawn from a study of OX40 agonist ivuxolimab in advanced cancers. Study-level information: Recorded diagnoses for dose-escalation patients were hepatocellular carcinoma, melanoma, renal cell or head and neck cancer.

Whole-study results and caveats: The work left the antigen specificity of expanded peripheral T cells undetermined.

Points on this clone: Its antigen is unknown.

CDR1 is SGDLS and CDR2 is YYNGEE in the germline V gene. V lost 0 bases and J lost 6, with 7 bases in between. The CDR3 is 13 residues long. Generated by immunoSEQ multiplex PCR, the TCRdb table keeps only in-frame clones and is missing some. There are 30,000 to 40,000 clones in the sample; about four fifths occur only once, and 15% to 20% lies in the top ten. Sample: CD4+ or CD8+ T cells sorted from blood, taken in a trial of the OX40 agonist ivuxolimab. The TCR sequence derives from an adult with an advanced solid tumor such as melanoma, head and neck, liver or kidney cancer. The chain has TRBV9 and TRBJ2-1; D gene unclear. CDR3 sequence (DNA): TGTGCCAGCAGCGTAGGTCTCCTCAATGAGCAGTTCTTC. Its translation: CASSVGLLNEQFF.